The next 5 T cell receptor beta chains were all read from a single sample in a study of blood T cell repertoires in COVID-19. Assay: immunoSEQ multiplex PCR; the TCRdb copy retains only in-frame clones and omits some. Found here are roughly 150,000 clones, roughly 88% of them singletons; the top ten hold approximately 5.3%. Sequencing was performed on PBMCs or T cells enriched from blood (not recorded which). The receptors originated from a man aged 65 to 79 who had been exposed to COVID-19.

The chain carries TRBV6-5 and TRBJ1-5; a weak D match, TRBD1 (5 bases). Germline loops: CDR1 MNHEY, CDR2 SVGAGI. Trimming took off 2 bases at V and 8 bases at J, with 13 bases between the two ends. The CDR3 loop spans 14 amino acids. CDR3 bases: TGTGCCAGCAGTTACGGTGCGGGGGGGGAGCCCCAGCATTTT. Translating gives CASSYGAGGEPQHF.

V gene TRBV2 combines with J gene TRBJ2-3, with 8 bases fitting TRBD2. J was trimmed by 3 bases and V by 6 bases; bases with no gene match: 8. The CDR3 sequence is 15 residues long. From germline, CDR1 is SNHLY and CDR2 FYNNEI. The CDR3 region has the DNA TGTGCCAGCAGATCCACGGGGGGGAGTACAGATACGCAGTATTTT. Translation: CASRSTGGSTDTQYF.

The genes are TRBV5-4 and TRBJ1-4; the D gene is possibly TRBD1 (6 bases). Between the trimmed V and J ends, which lost 4 bases and 5 bases, there was a span of 15 bases. Per germline, CDR1 SGHNT and CDR2 YYREEE (reference sequence). This CDR3 is built from 15 residues. The CDR3: CASSPTGLENEKLFF. The DNA of the CDR3 is TGTGCCAGCAGCCCTACAGGGTTGGAGAATGAAAAACTGTTTTTT.

The V gene is TRBV24-1, the J gene TRBJ1-5, with a tentative D call TRBD1 (6 bases). Germline CDR1 and CDR2: KGHDR and SFDVKD. The CDR3 has 17 residues. V was shortened by 4 bases and J by 0 bases, with 15 bases between the two germline ends. The CDR3 DNA sequence: TGTGCCACCAGTGACGGTAAAAGGGGGAATAGCAATCAGCCCCAGCATTTT. It specifies CATSDGKRGNSNQPQHF.

The V gene is TRBV4-2, the J gene TRBJ1-1; 7 bases match TRBD1. CDR3 length equals 15 residues. The V and J ends lost 3 bases and 0 bases, in that order; junction bases with no gene match: 4. From germline, CDR1 is LGHNA and CDR2 YNFKEQ. CDR3 amino acids: CASSHGGGVNTEAFF. The DNA of the CDR3 is TGTGCCAGCAGCCATGGAGGGGGCGTGAACACTGAAGCTTTCTTT.